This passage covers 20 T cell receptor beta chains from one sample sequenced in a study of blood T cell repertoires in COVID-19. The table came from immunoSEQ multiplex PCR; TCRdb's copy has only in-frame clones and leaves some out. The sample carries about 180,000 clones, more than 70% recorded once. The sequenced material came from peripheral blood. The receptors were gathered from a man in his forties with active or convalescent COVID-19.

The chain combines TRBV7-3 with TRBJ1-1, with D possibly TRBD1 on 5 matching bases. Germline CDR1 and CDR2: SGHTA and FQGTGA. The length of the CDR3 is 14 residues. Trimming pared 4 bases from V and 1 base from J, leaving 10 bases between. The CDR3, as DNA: TGTGCCAGCAGCTCGCAGGGTTCGAACACTGAAGCTTTCTTT. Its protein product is CASSSQGSNTEAFF. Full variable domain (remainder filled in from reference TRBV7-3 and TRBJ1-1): GAGVSQTPSNKVTEKGKYVELRCDPISGHTALYWYRQSLGQGPEFLIYFQGTGAADDSGLPNDRFFAVRPEGSVSTLKIQRTERGDSAVYLCASSSQGSNTEAFFGQGTRLTVV.

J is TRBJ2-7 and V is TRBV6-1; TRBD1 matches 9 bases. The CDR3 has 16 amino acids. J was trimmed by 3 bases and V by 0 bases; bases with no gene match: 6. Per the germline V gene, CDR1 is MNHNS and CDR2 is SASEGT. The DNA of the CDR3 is TGTGCCAGCAGTGAAGCCGGGACAGGGTCTGGCTACGAGCAGTACTTC. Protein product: CASSEAGTGSGYEQYF.

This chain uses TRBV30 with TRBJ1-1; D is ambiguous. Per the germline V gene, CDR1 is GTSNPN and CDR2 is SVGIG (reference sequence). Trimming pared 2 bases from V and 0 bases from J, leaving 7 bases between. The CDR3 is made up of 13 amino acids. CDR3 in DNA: TGTGCCTGGAGTACTCGAGTGAACACTGAAGCTTTCTTT. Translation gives CAWSTRVNTEAFF.

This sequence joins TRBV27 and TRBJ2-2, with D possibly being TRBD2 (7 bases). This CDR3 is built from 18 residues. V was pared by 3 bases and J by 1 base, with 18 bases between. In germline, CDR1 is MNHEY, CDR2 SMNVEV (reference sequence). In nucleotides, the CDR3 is TGTGCCAGCAGTTTCACGCCAGAGGGGGGGCGGAACACCGGGGAGCTGTTTTTT. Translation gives CASSFTPEGGRNTGELFF.

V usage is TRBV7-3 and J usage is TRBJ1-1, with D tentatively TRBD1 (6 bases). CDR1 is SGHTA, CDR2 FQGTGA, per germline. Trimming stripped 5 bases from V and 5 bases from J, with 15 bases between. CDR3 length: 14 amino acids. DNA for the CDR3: TGTGCCAGCAGCGACTCAGGGAGGGGGACTGAAGCTTTCTTT. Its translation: CASSDSGRGTEAFF.

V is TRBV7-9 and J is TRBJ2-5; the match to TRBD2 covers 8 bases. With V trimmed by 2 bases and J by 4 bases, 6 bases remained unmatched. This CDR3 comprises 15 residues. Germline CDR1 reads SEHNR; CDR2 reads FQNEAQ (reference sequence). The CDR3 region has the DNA TGTGCCAGCAGCTTAAGTACGAGCGGGGGAGAGACCCAGTACTTC. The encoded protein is CASSLSTSGGETQYF. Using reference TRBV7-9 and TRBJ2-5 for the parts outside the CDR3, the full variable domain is DTGVSQNPRHKITKRGQNVTFRCDPISEHNRLYWYRQTLGQGPEFLTYFQNEAQLEKSRLLSDRFSAERPKGSFSTLEIQRTEQGDSAMYLCASSLSTSGGETQYFGPGTRLLVL.

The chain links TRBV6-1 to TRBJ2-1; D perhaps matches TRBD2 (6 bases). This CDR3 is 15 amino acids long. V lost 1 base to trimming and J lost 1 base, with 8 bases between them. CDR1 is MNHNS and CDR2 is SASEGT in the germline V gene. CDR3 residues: CASSEDGGSYNEQFF. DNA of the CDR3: TGTGCCAGCAGTGAAGACGGGGGTTCCTACAATGAGCAGTTCTTC.

CDR3 amino acids: CASSFGGGRGDTQYF. In DNA form, the CDR3 reads TGTGCCAGCAGCTTTGGGGGGGGCCGGGGAGATACGCAGTATTTT. V gene TRBV5-4 combines with J gene TRBJ2-3; tentatively, D is TRBD2 (7 bases). Germline V gene sequence: CDR1 SGHNT, CDR2 YYREEE (reference sequence). The CDR3 loop spans 15 amino acids. The V end was cut by 2 bases, the J end by 5 bases, with 15 bases between.

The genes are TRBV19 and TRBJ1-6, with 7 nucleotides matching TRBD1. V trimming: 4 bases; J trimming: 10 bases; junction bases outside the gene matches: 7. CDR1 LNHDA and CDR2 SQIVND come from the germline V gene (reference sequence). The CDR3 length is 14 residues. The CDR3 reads CASSTEGANSPLHF. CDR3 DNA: TGTGCCAGTAGTACGGAGGGGGCTAACTCACCCCTCCACTTT. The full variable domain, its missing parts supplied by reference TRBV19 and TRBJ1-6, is DGGITQSPKYLFRKEGQNVTLSCEQNLNHDAMYWYRQDPGQGLRLIYYSQIVNDFQKGDIAEGYSVSREKKESFPLTVTSAQKNPTAFYLCASSTEGANSPLHFGNGTRLTVT.

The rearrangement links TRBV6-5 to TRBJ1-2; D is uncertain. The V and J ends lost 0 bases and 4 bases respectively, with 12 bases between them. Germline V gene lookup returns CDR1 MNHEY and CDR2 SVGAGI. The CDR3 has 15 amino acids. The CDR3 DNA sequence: TGTGCCAGCAGTTACTCACCGTTGGCGGGCTATGGCTACACCTTC. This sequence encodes CASSYSPLAGYGYTF.

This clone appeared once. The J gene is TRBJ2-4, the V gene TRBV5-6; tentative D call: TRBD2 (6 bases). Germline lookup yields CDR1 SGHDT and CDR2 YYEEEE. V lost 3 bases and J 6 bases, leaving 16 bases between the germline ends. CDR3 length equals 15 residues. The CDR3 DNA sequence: TGTGCCAGCAGCTATAACGGAGGGGAAAGAAACATTCAGTACTTC. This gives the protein CASSYNGGERNIQYF.

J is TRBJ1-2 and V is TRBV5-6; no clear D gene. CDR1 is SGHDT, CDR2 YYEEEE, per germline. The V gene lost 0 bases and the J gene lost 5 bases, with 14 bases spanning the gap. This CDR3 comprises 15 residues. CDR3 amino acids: CASSLVPQAAYGYTF. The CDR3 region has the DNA TGTGCCAGCAGCTTGGTCCCCCAAGCTGCTTATGGCTACACCTTC.

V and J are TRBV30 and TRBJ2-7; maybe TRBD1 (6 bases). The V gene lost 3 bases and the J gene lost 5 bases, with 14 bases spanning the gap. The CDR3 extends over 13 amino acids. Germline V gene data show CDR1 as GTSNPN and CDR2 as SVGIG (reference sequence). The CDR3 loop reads CAWRTGRTDEQYF. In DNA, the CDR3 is TGTGCCTGGAGGACAGGAAGGACGGACGAGCAGTACTTC. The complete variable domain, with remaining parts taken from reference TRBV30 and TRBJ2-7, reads SQTIHQWPATLVQPVGSPLSLECTVEGTSNPNLYWYRQAAGRGLQLLFYSVGIGQISSEVPQNLSASRPQDRQFILSSKKLLLSDSGFYLCAWRTGRTDEQYFGPGTRLTVT.

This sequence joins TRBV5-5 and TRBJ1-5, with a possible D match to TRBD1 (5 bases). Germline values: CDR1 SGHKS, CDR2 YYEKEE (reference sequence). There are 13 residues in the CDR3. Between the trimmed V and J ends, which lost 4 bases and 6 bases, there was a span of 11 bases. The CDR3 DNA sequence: TGTGCCAGCAGCGCGGGGGGGTTTCAGCCCCAGCATTTT. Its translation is CASSAGGFQPQHF. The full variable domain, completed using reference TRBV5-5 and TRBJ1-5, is DAGVTQSPTHLIKTRGQQVTLRCSPISGHKSVSWYQQVLGQGPQFIFQYYEKEERGRGNFPDRFSARQFPNYSSELNVNALLLGDSALYLCASSAGGFQPQHFGDGTRLSIL.

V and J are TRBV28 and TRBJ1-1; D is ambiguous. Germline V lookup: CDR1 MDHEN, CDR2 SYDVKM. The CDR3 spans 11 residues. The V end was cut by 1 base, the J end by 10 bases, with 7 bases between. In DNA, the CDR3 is TGTGCCAGCAGTTTATCCGGGGTAGCTTTCTTT. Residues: CASSLSGVAFF.

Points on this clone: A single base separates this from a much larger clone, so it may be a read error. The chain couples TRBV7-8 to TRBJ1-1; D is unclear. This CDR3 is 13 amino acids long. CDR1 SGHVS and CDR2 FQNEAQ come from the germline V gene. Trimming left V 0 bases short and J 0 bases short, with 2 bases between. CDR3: CASSLAMNTEAFF. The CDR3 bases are TGTGCCAGCAGCTTAGCTATGAACACTGAAGCTTTCTTT. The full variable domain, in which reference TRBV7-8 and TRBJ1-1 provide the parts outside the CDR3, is GAGVSQSPRYKVAKRGQDVALRCDPISGHVSLFWYQQALGQGPEFLTYFQNEAQLDKSGLPSDRFFAERPEGSVSTLKIQRTQQEDSAVYLCASSLAMNTEAFFGQGTRLTVV.

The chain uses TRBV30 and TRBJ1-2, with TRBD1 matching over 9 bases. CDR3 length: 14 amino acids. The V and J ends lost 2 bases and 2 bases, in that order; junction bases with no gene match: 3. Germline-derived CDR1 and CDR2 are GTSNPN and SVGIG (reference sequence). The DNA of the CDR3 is TGTGCCTGGAGTAGACAGGGGGGCAACTATGGCTACACCTTC. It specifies CAWSRQGGNYGYTF.

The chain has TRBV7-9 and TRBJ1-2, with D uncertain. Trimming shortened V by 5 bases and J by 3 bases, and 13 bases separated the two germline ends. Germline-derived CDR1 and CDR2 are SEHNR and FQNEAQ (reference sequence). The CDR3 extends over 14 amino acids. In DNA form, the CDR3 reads TGTGCCAGCAGCCCCAGCGGCAGCTACTATGGCTACACCTTC. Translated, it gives CASSPSGSYYGYTF.

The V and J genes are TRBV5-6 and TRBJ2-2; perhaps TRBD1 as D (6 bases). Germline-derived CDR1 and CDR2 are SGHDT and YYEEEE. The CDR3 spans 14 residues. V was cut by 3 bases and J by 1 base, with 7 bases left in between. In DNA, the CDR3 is TGTGCCAGCAGCTGGGGACAGAACACCGGGGAGCTGTTTTTT. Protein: CASSWGQNTGELFF.

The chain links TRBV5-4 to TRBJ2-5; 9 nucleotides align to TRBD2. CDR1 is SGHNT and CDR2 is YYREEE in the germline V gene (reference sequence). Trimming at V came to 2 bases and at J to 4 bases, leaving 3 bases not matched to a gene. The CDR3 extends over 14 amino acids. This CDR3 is CASSLPSGAETQYF. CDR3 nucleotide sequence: TGTGCCAGCAGCTTACCTAGCGGGGCAGAGACCCAGTACTTC.